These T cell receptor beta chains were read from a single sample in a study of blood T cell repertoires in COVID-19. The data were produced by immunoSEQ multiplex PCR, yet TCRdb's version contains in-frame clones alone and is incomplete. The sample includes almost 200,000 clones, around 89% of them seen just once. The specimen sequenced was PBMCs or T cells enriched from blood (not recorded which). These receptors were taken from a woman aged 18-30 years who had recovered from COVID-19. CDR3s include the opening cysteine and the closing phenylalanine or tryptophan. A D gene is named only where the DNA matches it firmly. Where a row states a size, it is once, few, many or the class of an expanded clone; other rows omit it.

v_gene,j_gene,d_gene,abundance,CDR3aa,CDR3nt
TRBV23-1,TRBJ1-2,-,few,CASSTGNYGYTF,TGCGCCAGCAGCACAGGGAACTATGGCTACACCTTC
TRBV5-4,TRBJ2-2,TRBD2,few,CASSQSSGGAGELFF,TGTGCCAGCAGCCAAAGTAGCGGGGGGGCAGGGGAGCTGTTTTTT
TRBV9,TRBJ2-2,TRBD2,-,CASSTQRGGLTGELFF,TGTGCCAGCAGCACCCAGCGGGGGGGCCTAACCGGGGAGCTGTTTTTT
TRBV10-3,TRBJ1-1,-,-,CAISDGGTEAFF,TGTGCCATCAGTGACGGGGGCACTGAAGCTTTCTTT
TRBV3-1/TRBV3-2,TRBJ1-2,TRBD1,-,CASRLQGAKWNGYTF,TGTGCCAGCAGATTGCAGGGGGCGAAATGGAATGGCTACACCTTC
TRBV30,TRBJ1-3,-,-,CASDRDSGNTIYF,TGTGCCAGCGACAGAGACTCTGGAAACACCATATATTTT
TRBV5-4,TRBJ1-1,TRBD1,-,CASSGWGQPNTEAFF,TGTGCCAGCAGCGGATGGGGACAGCCGAACACTGAAGCTTTCTTT
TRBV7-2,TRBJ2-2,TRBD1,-,CASSLGTGDVTGELFF,TGTGCCAGCAGCTTAGGGACAGGGGATGTAACCGGGGAGCTGTTTTTT
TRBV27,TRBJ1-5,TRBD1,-,CASSRVGTGGLSNQPQHF,TGTGCCAGCAGCCGAGTGGGGACAGGGGGCCTTAGCAATCAGCCCCAGCATTTT
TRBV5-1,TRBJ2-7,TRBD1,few,CASSSQGAGHEQYF,TGCGCCAGCAGCTCTCAGGGGGCCGGGCACGAGCAGTACTTC
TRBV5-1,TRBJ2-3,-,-,CASSLARSGGTDTQYF,TGCGCCAGCAGCTTGGCCAGGTCAGGGGGCACAGATACGCAGTATTTT
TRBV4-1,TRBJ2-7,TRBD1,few,CASSQGRGQGDYEQYF,TGCGCCAGCAGCCAAGGGCGTGGACAGGGGGACTACGAGCAGTACTTC
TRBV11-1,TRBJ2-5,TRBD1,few,CASSYETGKGETQYF,TGTGCCAGCAGTTACGAGACAGGGAAGGGAGAGACCCAGTACTTC
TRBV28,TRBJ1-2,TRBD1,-,CASSVRGLYGYTF,TGTGCCAGCAGTGTGAGGGGGCTCTATGGCTACACCTTC
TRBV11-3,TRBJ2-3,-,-,CASSSGLVSTDTQYF,TGTGCCAGCAGCTCGGGACTTGTCAGCACAGATACGCAGTATTTT
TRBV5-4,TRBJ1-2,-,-,CASSLEQAPSNYGYTF,TGTGCCAGCAGCTTGGAGCAGGCCCCTTCTAACTATGGCTACACCTTC
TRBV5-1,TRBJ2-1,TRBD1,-,CASSMGQGNGNEQFF,TGCGCCAGCAGCATGGGACAGGGTAATGGAAATGAGCAGTTCTTC
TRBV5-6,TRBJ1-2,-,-,CASSLVTRSYGYTF,TGTGCCAGCAGCTTGGTGACTCGCAGCTATGGCTACACCTTC
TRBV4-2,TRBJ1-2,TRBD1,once,CASSPGDRGRGGYTF,TGTGCCAGCAGCCCGGGGGACAGGGGGCGCGGTGGCTACACCTTC
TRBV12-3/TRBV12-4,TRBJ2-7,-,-,CASRHRDNYEQYF,TGTGCCAGCAGGCACCGGGACAACTACGAGCAGTACTTC
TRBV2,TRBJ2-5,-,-,CASSEVEETQYF,TGTGCCAGCAGTGAAGTAGAGGAGACCCAGTACTTC
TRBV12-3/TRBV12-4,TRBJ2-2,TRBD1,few,CASGGQGLGELFF,TGTGCCAGCGGGGGACAGGGGCTGGGGGAGCTGTTTTTT
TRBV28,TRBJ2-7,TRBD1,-,CASSAMLLGTGTYEQYF,TGTGCCAGCAGTGCTATGCTTCTCGGGACAGGAACCTACGAGCAGTACTTC
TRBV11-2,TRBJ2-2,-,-,CASSLSRESGELFF,TGTGCCAGCAGCCTATCCAGGGAATCCGGGGAGCTGTTTTTT
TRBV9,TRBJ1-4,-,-,CASSVGAGSNEKLFF,TGTGCCAGCAGCGTAGGGGCAGGTTCTAATGAAAAACTGTTTTTT
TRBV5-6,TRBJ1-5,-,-,CASSLAPTNQPQHF,TGTGCCAGCAGCTTGGCACCTACTAATCAGCCCCAGCATTTT
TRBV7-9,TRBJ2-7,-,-,CASSLTAGGYEQYF,TGTGCCAGCAGCTTAACAGCGGGCGGGTACGAGCAGTACTTC
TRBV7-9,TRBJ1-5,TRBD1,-,CASSQTGYQPQHF,TGTGCCAGCAGCCAGACAGGGTATCAGCCCCAGCATTTT
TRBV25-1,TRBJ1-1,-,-,CASRSRGPNTEAFF,TGTGCCAGCAGGTCCAGGGGTCCGAACACTGAAGCTTTCTTT
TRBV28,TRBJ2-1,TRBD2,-,CASCLLAGGLKEQFF,TGTGCCAGCTGTCTCTTAGCGGGGGGTCTGAAGGAGCAGTTCTTC
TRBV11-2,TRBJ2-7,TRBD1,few,CASSLSLLGQEYF,TGTGCCAGCAGCTTAAGTCTCCTAGGACAGGAGTACTTC
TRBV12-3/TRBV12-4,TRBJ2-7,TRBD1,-,CASSLGRDSIF,TGTGCCAGCAGTTTAGGTCGGGACAGTATCTTC